What follows describes a single TCR beta chain. Its target is unknown. This specimen comes from a study of OX40 agonist ivuxolimab in advanced cancers. Generated by immunoSEQ multiplex PCR, the TCRdb table keeps only in-frame clones and is missing some. The table shows 95,000 to 100,000 clones, with roughly 83% occurring only once. Per the germline V gene, CDR1 is SGDLS and CDR2 is YYNGEE. V was cut by 0 bases and J by 2 bases, with 19 bases left in between. The CDR3 extends over 18 amino acids. The study sampled blood at baseline, cycle 4 day 1, and cycle 7 day 1. Broader study findings: There were also nonresponders showing low normalized T-cell clonal expansion.

V gene TRBV9 combines with J gene TRBJ2-3; tentative D call: TRBD2 (7 bases). The receptor was isolated from an adult with an advanced solid tumor such as melanoma, head and neck, liver or kidney cancer. The sample consisted of CD4+ or CD8+ T cells sorted from blood, taken in a trial of the OX40 agonist ivuxolimab. The CDR3 coding sequence is TGTGCCAGCAGCGTAGTAGCGGCGGGGGCGTCCACCACAGATACGCAGTATTTT. It is translated as CASSVVAAGASTTDTQYF. Complete variable domain (other parts from reference TRBV9 and TRBJ2-3): DSGVTQTPKHLITATGQRVTLRCSPRSGDLSVYWYQQSLDQGLQFLIQYYNGEERAKGNILERFSAQQFPDLHSELNLSSLELGDSALYFCASSVVAAGASTTDTQYFGPGTRLTVL.